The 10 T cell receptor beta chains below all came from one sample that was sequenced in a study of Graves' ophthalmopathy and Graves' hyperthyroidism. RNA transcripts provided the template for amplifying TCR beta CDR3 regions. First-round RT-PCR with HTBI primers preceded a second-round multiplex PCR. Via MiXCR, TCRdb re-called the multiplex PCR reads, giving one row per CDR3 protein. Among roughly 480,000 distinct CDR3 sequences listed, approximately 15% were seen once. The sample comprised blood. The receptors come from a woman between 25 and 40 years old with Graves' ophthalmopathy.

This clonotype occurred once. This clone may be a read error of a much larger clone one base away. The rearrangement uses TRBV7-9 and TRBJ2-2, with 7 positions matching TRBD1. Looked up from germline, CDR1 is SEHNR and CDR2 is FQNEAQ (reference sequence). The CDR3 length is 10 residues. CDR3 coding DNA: TGTGCCACCACAGGGGCGGAGCTGGTTTTT. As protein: CATTGAELVF.

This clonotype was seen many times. CDR3 sequence: CASSASGGYEQYF. In DNA form, the CDR3 reads TGTGCCAGCAGTGCTAGCGGGGGATACGAGCAGTACTTC. V is TRBV12-3 or TRBV12-4 and J is TRBJ2-7, with TRBD2 matching over 10 bases. V lost 5 bases, J lost 4 bases, and 2 bases stayed unmatched. CDR3 length equals 13 residues.

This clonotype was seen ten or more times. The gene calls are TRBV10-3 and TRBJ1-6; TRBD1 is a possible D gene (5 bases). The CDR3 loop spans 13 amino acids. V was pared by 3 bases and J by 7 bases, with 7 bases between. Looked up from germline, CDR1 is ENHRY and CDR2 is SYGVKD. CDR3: CAISDTGNSPLHF. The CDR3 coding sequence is TGTGCCATCAGTGATACAGGAAATTCACCCCTCCACTTT.

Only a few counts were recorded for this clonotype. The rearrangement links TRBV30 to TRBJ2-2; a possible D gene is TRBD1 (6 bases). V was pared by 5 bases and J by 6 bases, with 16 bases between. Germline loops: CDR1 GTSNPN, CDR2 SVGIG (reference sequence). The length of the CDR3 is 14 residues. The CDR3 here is CAWVTGRLAGELFF. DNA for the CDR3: TGTGCCTGGGTAACAGGGAGACTCGCCGGGGAGCTGTTTTTT.

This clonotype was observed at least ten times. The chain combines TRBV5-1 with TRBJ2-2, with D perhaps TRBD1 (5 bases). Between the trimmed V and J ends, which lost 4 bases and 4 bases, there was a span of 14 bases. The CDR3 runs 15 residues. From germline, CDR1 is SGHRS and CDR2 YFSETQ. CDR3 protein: CASSVGQGTTGELFF. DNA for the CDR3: TGCGCCAGCAGCGTCGGTCAGGGAACCACCGGGGAGCTGTTTTTT.

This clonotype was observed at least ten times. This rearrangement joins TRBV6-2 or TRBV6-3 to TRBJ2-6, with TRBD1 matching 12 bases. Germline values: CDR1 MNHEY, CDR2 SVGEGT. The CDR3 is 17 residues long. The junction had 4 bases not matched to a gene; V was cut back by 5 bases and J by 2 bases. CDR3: CASSTGTGGAGANVLTF. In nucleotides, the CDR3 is TGTGCCAGCAGTACCGGGACAGGGGGCGCTGGGGCCAACGTCCTGACTTTC.

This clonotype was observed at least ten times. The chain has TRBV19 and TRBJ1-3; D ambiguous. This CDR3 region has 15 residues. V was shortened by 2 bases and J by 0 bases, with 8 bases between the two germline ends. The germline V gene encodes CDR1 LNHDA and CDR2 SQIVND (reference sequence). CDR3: CASSITSGSGNTIYF. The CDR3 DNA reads TGTGCCAGTAGTATAACTTCGGGCTCTGGAAACACCATATATTTT.

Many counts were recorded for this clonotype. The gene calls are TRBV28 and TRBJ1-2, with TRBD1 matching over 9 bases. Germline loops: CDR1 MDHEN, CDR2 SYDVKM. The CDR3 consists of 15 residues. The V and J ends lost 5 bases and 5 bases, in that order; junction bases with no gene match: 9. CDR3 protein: CASSPPGQGGYGYTF. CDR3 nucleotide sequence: TGTGCCAGCAGTCCTCCGGGACAGGGAGGTTATGGCTACACCTTC.

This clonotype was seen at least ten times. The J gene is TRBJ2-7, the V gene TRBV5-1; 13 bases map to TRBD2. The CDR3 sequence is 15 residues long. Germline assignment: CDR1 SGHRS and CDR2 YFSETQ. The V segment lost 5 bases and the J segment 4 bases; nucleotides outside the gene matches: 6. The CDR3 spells CASRHGLAGVYEQYF. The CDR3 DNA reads TGCGCCAGCAGACATGGACTAGCGGGAGTGTACGAGCAGTACTTC.

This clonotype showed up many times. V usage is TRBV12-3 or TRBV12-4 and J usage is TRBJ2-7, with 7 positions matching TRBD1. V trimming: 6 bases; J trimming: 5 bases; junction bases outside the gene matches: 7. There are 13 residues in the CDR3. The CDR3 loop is CASRLTGYDEQYF. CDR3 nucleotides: TGTGCCAGCAGACTGACAGGGTATGACGAGCAGTACTTC.